Below are 14 T cell receptor beta chains sequenced from a single sample in a study of T cells in women clearing cervical HPV infection. Libraries were prepared by immunoSEQ multiplex PCR; TCRdb keeps only in-frame clonotypes and omits some of them. Here the sample table reports roughly 38,000 clones. The sample was blood buffy coat. The receptor source for this set is a woman between 18 and 69 years old with a cervical HPV16 infection that either progressed to CIN3+ or cleared (not recorded which).

Remarks on this clone: The CDR3 extends 3 residues past the end of the read, so its final part is completed from the germline J gene. The V and J genes are TRBV7-9 and TRBJ2-3, with D possibly matching TRBD1 (6 bases). The germline V gene encodes CDR1 SEHNR and CDR2 FQNEAQ (reference sequence). The CDR3 spans 14 residues. The CDR3 here is CASSPGQTNQPQYF. Partial CDR3 DNA: TGTGCCAGCAGCCCTGGACAGACCAATCAGCCG.

To note about this clone: The read finishes 3 residues shy of the CDR3 end, and the germline J gene is used to complete it. The genes are TRBV19 and TRBJ2-1; TRBD2 aligns across 7 bases. The CDR3 loop spans 16 amino acids. The trim removed 8 bases at V and 2 bases at J, leaving 12 bases unmatched. CDR1 and CDR2 from the germline V gene are LNHDA and SQIVND (reference sequence). The chain's CDR3 is CASLPAAGRAYNEQFF. CDR3 DNA, as far as it was read: TGTGCCAGTCTTCCTGCTGCGGGGAGGGCCTACAATGAG.

To note about this clone: The read comes to an end 3 residues before the CDR3 does, leaving the germline J gene to fill in the end. The V gene is TRBV5-1, the J gene TRBJ2-7; 9 nucleotides agree with TRBD1. The CDR3 has 15 residues. Trimming removed 3 bases from V and 5 bases from J; junction bases left unmatched: 9. The germline gives CDR1 SGHRS, CDR2 YFSETQ. The CDR3 sequence is CASSSQPGQGNEQYF. Incomplete CDR3 DNA: TGCGCCAGCAGCTCCCAACCGGGACAGGGAAACGAG.

Comment on this clone: Read coverage stops 3 residues before the CDR3 terminus; the germline J gene supplies the remainder. V usage is TRBV5-1 and J usage is TRBJ1-2; TRBD1 aligns across 9 bases. CDR1 and CDR2 (germline): SGHRS, YFSETQ. CDR3 length equals 17 residues. The ends lost 5 bases at V and 6 bases at J; junction bases unmatched: 17. CDR3 region: CASRSGPPGTGWDGYTF. The DNA read from the CDR3 is TGCGCCAGCAGGTCCGGCCCCCCCGGGACAGGGTGGGATGGC. The whole variable domain, remainder taken from reference TRBV5-1 and TRBJ1-2, is KAGVTQTPRYLIKTRGQQVTLSCSPISGHRSVSWYQQTPGQGLQFLFEYFSETQRNKGNFPGRFSGRQFSNSRSEMNVSTLELGDSALYLCASRSGPPGTGWDGYTFGSGTRLTVV.

As for this clone: Read coverage stops 3 residues before the CDR3 terminus; the germline J gene supplies the remainder. V and J are TRBV7-3 and TRBJ2-5; TRBD1 matches at 7 bases. The CDR3 sequence is 14 residues long. CDR1 and CDR2 from the germline V gene are SGHTA and FQGTGA. V gave up 1 base and J gave up 3 bases; unmatched junction bases: 2. This CDR3 reads CASSLIGGEETQYF. The DNA read from the CDR3 is TGTGCCAGCAGCTTAATAGGGGGCGAAGAGACC.

On this clone: The read terminates 3 residues ahead of where the CDR3 ends, so the germline J gene completes it. The rearrangement joins TRBV11-2 to TRBJ2-7, with a weak D call TRBD2 (7 bases). The germline V gene has CDR1 SGHAT and CDR2 FQNNGV. Trimming removed 3 bases at V and 4 bases at J, with 10 bases between. CDR3 length equals 13 residues. Partial CDR3 DNA: TGTGCCAGCAGCTTCGGGGGGCATTACGAG. Protein: CASSFGGHYE. The whole CDR3 protein is CASSFGGHYEQYF.

About this clone: The read halts 3 residues ahead of the CDR3 end, with the missing end drawn from the germline J gene. The J gene is TRBJ2-2, the V gene TRBV6-1; TRBD1 agrees at 9 bases. Per the germline V gene, CDR1 is MNHNS and CDR2 is SASEGT. CDR3 length: 14 amino acids. CDR3: CASSVGQGGEKLFF. Incomplete CDR3 DNA: TGTGCCAGCAGTGTGGGACAGGGTGGTGAAAAG.

In regard to this clone: The read is 3 residues too short to cover the CDR3 end, so that end is filled in from the germline J gene. The J gene is TRBJ2-3, the V gene TRBV7-8; D possibly corresponds to TRBD2 (5 bases). The CDR3 loop spans 16 amino acids. The germline V gene encodes CDR1 SGHVS and CDR2 FQNEAQ. Trimming pared 2 bases from V and 1 base from J, leaving 13 bases between. The CDR3 sequence: CASSLTGNEGTDTQYF. The DNA read from the CDR3 is TGTGCCAGCAGCTTAACGGGGAATGAGGGCACAGATACG. Looking up the rest from reference TRBV7-8 and TRBJ2-3 gives the full variable domain: GAGVSQSPRYKVAKRGQDVALRCDPISGHVSLFWYQQALGQGPEFLTYFQNEAQLDKSGLPSDRFFAERPEGSVSTLKIQRTQQEDSAVYLCASSLTGNEGTDTQYFGPGTRLTVL.

In regard to this clone: The read finishes 3 residues shy of the CDR3 end, and the germline J gene is used to complete it. The V and J genes are TRBV6-2 or TRBV6-3 and TRBJ1-2; 9 bases are shared with TRBD1. CDR1 is MNHEY and CDR2 is SVGEGT in the germline V gene. The CDR3 loop spans 13 amino acids. V was pared by 7 bases and J by 5 bases, with 5 bases of the junction left unmatched. The DNA read from the CDR3 is TGTGCCAGCAAGGACAGGGGACTTTATGGC. It specifies CASKDRGLYG. The complete CDR3 reads CASKDRGLYGYTF.

On this clone itself: The CDR3 extends 3 residues past the end of the read, so its final part is completed from the germline J gene. V is TRBV7-9 and J is TRBJ2-3; TRBD2 matches 8 bases. Germline CDR1 SEHNR, CDR2 FQNEAQ (reference sequence). V gave up 4 bases and J gave up 1 base; unmatched junction bases: 4. The CDR3 totals 15 residues. The CDR3 loop reads CASSSSGSGTDTQYF. The sequenced CDR3 bases are TGTGCCAGCAGCTCAAGCGGGAGCGGCACAGATACG.

Comment on this clone: The observed sequence ends 3 residues before the CDR3 terminus, with the missing tail filled in from the germline J gene. V is TRBV19 and J is TRBJ2-1; D is unclear. V lost 2 bases, J lost 4 bases, and 9 bases lay in between. This CDR3 is 14 amino acids long. CDR1 is LNHDA, CDR2 SQIVND, per germline (reference sequence). The CDR3: CASSIPTGYNEQFF. The sequenced part of the CDR3 DNA is TGTGCCAGTAGTATACCTACTGGTTACAATGAG.

CDR3: CASSLALSGANVLTF. CDR3 bases read: TGCGCCAGCAGCTTAGCCCTCTCTGGGGCCAACGTC. The chain has TRBV5-1 and TRBJ2-6, with D unclear. The CDR3 end lies 3 residues beyond the end of the read and is filled in from the germline J gene. Trimming stripped 2 bases from V and 0 bases from J, with 6 bases between. CDR3 length: 15 amino acids. Germline V gives CDR1 SGHRS, CDR2 YFSETQ.

To note about this clone: The read is 3 residues too short to cover the CDR3 end, so that end is filled in from the germline J gene. The chain employs TRBV5-1 and TRBJ2-5; a possible D gene is TRBD1 (5 bases). Germline lookup yields CDR1 SGHRS and CDR2 YFSETQ. The CDR3 consists of 13 residues. The V end was cut by 0 bases, the J end by 5 bases, with 8 bases between. The CDR3 protein is CASSLVWGETQYF. The sequenced part of the CDR3 DNA is TGCGCCAGCAGCTTGGTTTGGGGCGAGACC.

About this clone itself: The read stops 3 residues short of the end of the CDR3; the missing end is completed from the germline J gene. The V gene is TRBV20-1, the J gene TRBJ2-1; 8 positions match TRBD1. The germline gives CDR1 DFQATT, CDR2 SNEGSKA (reference sequence). Unmatched junction bases numbered 11, after V lost 5 bases and J lost 8 bases. This CDR3 spans 14 amino acids. CDR3 residues: CSAEGPGGRDEQFF. The covered CDR3 bases are TGCAGTGCTGAGGGACCAGGGGGCAGGGATGAG.